This is a list of T cell receptor beta chains from one sample in a study of T cells in Graves' hyperthyroidism and ophthalmopathy. TCRdb re-analysed the multiplex PCR reads in MiXCR, keeping a single row per CDR3 protein. The sample has some 510,000 distinct CDR3 sequences; under 60% are singletons. Sequenced material: peripheral blood or thyroid tissue (not recorded which). The source of these receptors is a woman aged 18 to 35 with Graves' hyperthyroidism. CDR3s include the opening cysteine and the closing phenylalanine or tryptophan. Each record gives: clone size, J gene, V gene, D gene, CDR3 protein, CDR3 DNA. A D gene is named only where the DNA matches it firmly. The size field is filled for only some rows; it gives once, few, many or a size class.

>many|TRBJ1-4|TRBV2|.
CASSGQRNEKLFF
TGTGCCAGCAGTGGACAGCGTAATGAAAAACTGTTTTTT
>once|TRBJ2-7|TRBV9|TRBD2
CASRGGLARSYEQYF
TGTGCCAGCAGGGGGGGACTAGCGCGCTCCTACGAGCAGTACTTC
>.|TRBJ2-2|TRBV29-1|TRBD2
CSTSGTGELFF
TGCAGCACTAGCGGGACCGGGGAGCTGTTTTTT
>.|TRBJ1-2|TRBV10-3|.
CAIRTAGYYGYTF
TGTGCCATCAGAACGGCAGGGTACTATGGCTACACCTTC
>.|TRBJ1-6|TRBV7-9|TRBD1
CASSLVTGGRAPLHF
TGTGCCAGCAGCTTGGTTACAGGGGGCCGGGCACCCCTCCACTTT
>once|TRBJ1-3|TRBV19|TRBD1
CASSPMTGSSGNTIYF
TGTGCCAGTAGTCCAATGACAGGGAGCTCTGGAAACACCATATATTTT
>many|TRBJ1-5|TRBV29-1|TRBD1
CSVTSRDSVFGNQPQHF
TGCAGCGTCACGTCCCGGGACAGTGTATTCGGCAATCAGCCCCAGCATTTT
>.|TRBJ2-5|TRBV6-5|TRBD2
CASSWLAGQQETQYF
TGTGCCAGCAGTTGGCTAGCGGGCCAGCAAGAGACCCAGTACTTC
>.|TRBJ1-5|TRBV5-5|.
CASSSSSGGGQPQHF
TGTGCCAGCAGCTCTTCAAGTGGGGGAGGGCAGCCCCAGCATTTT
>.|TRBJ1-5|TRBV13|.
CASSQRGGSNQPQHF
TGTGCCAGCAGCCAAAGAGGGGGTAGCAATCAGCCCCAGCATTTT
>once|TRBJ2-7|TRBV7-9|.
CASSLEADTYEQYF
TGTGCCAGCAGCTTAGAGGCAGACACCTACGAGCAGTACTTC
>.|TRBJ2-7|TRBV7-9|TRBD1
CASSEIYRGSYEQYF
TGTGCCAGCAGCGAAATATACAGGGGTTCCTACGAGCAGTACTTC
>once|TRBJ1-5|TRBV7-2|.
CASSSQHRVGQPQHF
TGTGCCAGTAGTTCCCAACACAGGGTGGGCCAGCCCCAGCATTTT
>.|TRBJ2-2|TRBV7-9|TRBD2
CASSQEWREGNTGELFF
TGTGCCAGCAGCCAAGAGTGGCGGGAGGGGAACACCGGGGAGCTGTTTTTT
>few|TRBJ2-7|TRBV7-9|.
CASSRDIVLGYEQYF
TGTGCCAGCAGCCGGGACATCGTACTAGGATACGAGCAGTACTTC
>many|TRBJ1-6|TRBV10-3|.
CASSGTLNSPLHF
TGTGCCAGCAGTGGGACACTTAATTCACCCCTCCACTTT
>.|TRBJ1-1|TRBV5-1|.
CASSLVLATEAFF
TGCGCCAGCAGCTTGGTGCTGGCCACTGAAGCTTTCTTT
>.|TRBJ2-5|TRBV9|.
CASSYGTGKGEAQYF
TGTGCCAGCAGCTACGGGACTGGGAAGGGGGAGGCCCAGTACTTC
>.|TRBJ2-2|TRBV25-1|TRBD2
CASSELTAGTGELFF
TGTGCCAGCAGTGAATTGACAGCGGGGACCGGGGAGCTGTTTTTT
>few|TRBJ2-5|TRBV29-1|TRBD2
CSVEIGLAGLYQETQYF
TGCAGCGTTGAAATAGGACTAGCGGGACTTTACCAAGAGACCCAGTACTTC
>few|TRBJ1-2|TRBV20-1|TRBD1
CSAGIGQGARGYTF
TGCAGTGCTGGCATAGGACAGGGGGCTCGTGGCTACACCTTC
>.|TRBJ2-5|TRBV6-6|.
CASSSRPTETQYF
TGTGCCAGCAGTTCTCGCCCGACAGAGACCCAGTACTTC
>.|TRBJ1-1|TRBV7-8|TRBD1
CASSLIQGRSTEAFF
TGTGCCAGCAGCCTGATACAGGGGAGGAGCACTGAAGCTTTCTTT
>.|TRBJ1-1|TRBV6-5|.
CASSRTGREAFF
TGTGCCAGCAGTCGGACGGGACGGGAAGCTTTCTTT
>.|TRBJ1-1|TRBV20-1|TRBD1
CSASDFGTVNTEAFF
TGCAGTGCTAGTGATTTCGGGACAGTCAACACTGAAGCTTTCTTT
>few|TRBJ2-2|TRBV24-1|.
CASRTESGELFF
TGTGCCAGCAGGACTGAAAGCGGGGAGCTGTTTTTT
>many|TRBJ2-7|TRBV20-1|TRBD1
CSANRDSYEQYF
TGCAGTGCTAACAGGGACAGCTACGAGCAGTACTTC
>.|TRBJ2-5|TRBV9|TRBD1
CASSAGYGTGGLETQYF
TGTGCCAGCAGCGCAGGATACGGGACAGGGGGCCTGGAGACCCAGTACTTC
>.|TRBJ2-5|TRBV24-1|TRBD1
CATSDQDRGLETQYF
TGTGCCACCAGTGACCAGGACAGGGGGCTAGAGACCCAGTACTTC
>.|TRBJ2-7|TRBV2|.
CASTPRSYEQYF
TGTGCCAGCACTCCCCGGTCCTACGAGCAGTACTTC
>many|TRBJ1-5|TRBV19|TRBD1
CASSLSTGVQPQHF
TGTGCCAGTAGTCTTTCCACAGGGGTCCAGCCCCAGCATTTT
>many|TRBJ2-5|TRBV2|.
CASSPGLAETQYF
TGTGCCAGCAGTCCAGGGCTTGCCGAGACCCAGTACTTC
>.|TRBJ1-4|TRBV7-9|.
CASSLVPNSATNEKLFF
TGTGCCAGCAGCTTAGTTCCCAACAGCGCAACTAATGAAAAACTGTTTTTT
>.|TRBJ1-3|TRBV7-9|.
CASSSTGGIYF
TGTGCCAGCAGCTCGACAGGAGGCATATATTTT
>many|TRBJ1-1|TRBV10-1|.
CASSESRVGSTEAFF
TGCGCCAGCAGTGAGTCGAGGGTGGGAAGCACTGAAGCTTTCTTT
>.|TRBJ1-5|TRBV29-1|.
CSVVWGDGNQPQHF
TGCAGCGTTGTTTGGGGGGATGGCAATCAGCCCCAGCATTTT
>many|TRBJ1-6|TRBV20-1|.
CSARRWASPLHF
TGCAGTGCTCGACGGTGGGCCTCACCCCTCCACTTT
>many|TRBJ2-6|TRBV29-1|.
CSVEDSAPSGANVLTF
TGCAGCGTTGAAGACTCCGCTCCCTCTGGGGCCAACGTCCTGACTTTC
>.|TRBJ1-1|TRBV10-3|TRBD1
CASSSTTGVMNTEAFF
TGTGCCAGCAGTTCCACGACAGGGGTCATGAACACTGAAGCTTTCTTT
>.|TRBJ2-7|TRBV4-2|TRBD1
CASSSPDRGLYEQYF
TGTGCCAGCAGTTCCCCGGACAGGGGGCTATACGAGCAGTACTTC
>many|TRBJ2-7|TRBV7-8|.
CASSLVPRTSSYEQYF
TGTGCCAGCAGCTTAGTCCCGCGGACGAGCTCCTACGAGCAGTACTTC
>once|TRBJ2-7|TRBV2|TRBD1
CASSRGTGEIYEQYF
TGTGCCAGCAGCCGTGGGACAGGGGAGATCTACGAGCAGTACTTC
>once|TRBJ1-2|TRBV29-1|TRBD1
CSVPGTGNGYTF
TGCAGCGTGCCCGGGACAGGGAATGGCTACACCTTC
>many|TRBJ1-2|TRBV7-9|.
CASSLGGRFYGYTF
TGTGCCAGCAGCTTAGGGGGCAGGTTCTATGGCTACACCTTC
>.|TRBJ1-1|TRBV10-3|.
CAISTGHHTEAFF
TGTGCCATCAGTACGGGACACCACACCGAAGCTTTCTTT
>.|TRBJ2-5|TRBV24-1|TRBD1
CATSVPGTVQETQYF
TGTGCCACCAGCGTCCCCGGGACAGTCCAAGAGACCCAGTACTTC
>few|TRBJ1-5|TRBV7-9|.
CASSLGGYGVGPQHF
TGTGCCAGCAGCTTAGGGGGTTACGGGGTCGGGCCCCAGCATTTT
>few|TRBJ2-7|TRBV20-1|TRBD1
CSARDHRTGYIEQYF
TGCAGTGCTAGAGATCATCGGACAGGTTATATTGAGCAGTACTTC
>few|TRBJ2-5|TRBV27|.
CASRPYTQYF
TGTGCCAGCAGGCCATATACCCAGTACTTC